The present TCR beta chain was sequenced within a study of Graves' ophthalmopathy and Graves' hyperthyroidism. Transcripts of RNA were the source for amplifying TCR beta CDR3 regions. The library came from an HTBI-primed first-round RT-PCR and a second-round multiplex PCR. MiXCR was run by TCRdb on the multiplex PCR reads, yielding one entry per CDR3 protein. Altogether 900,000 to 1,200,000 distinct CDR3 sequences are present, about 40% being singletons, with the ten largest covering over 8.5%. This clonotype came up many times. V lost 0 bases, J lost 2 bases, and 9 bases lay in between. This CDR3 has 16 amino acids. Germline V gene data show CDR1 as SGDLS and CDR2 as YYNGEE.

This clonotype originated in an adult man with Graves' hyperthyroidism. V is TRBV9 and J is TRBJ2-6, with D possibly being TRBD1 (6 bases). Sequenced input: peripheral blood or thyroid tissue (not recorded which). CDR3 sequence: CASSVAPGAGANVLTF. The CDR3 bases are TGTGCCAGCAGCGTAGCTCCAGGGGCTGGGGCCAACGTCCTGACTTTC.